This T cell receptor beta chain was identified in a study of shared clonotypes between healthy human individuals. Study results and caveats: Of the naive CD4 clonotypes, approximately 5% were shared across several donors. Clonotypes shared by all four donors outscored non-shared clonotypes in generation probability.

Template for every sorted-subset replicate PCR totaled about 0.2 ug DNA, approximately 30,000 T cell genomes. TCRdb keeps only in-frame clones here, not all; method: immunoSEQ multiplex PCR. In the table there are a few million clones, over 85% of which are singletons. CD45RO-negative CD8 cells positively selected for CCR7 made up the naive population, which excluded terminally differentiated effector memory CD45RA+ cells. With regard to this clone: Its target is not known. Other nucleotide sequences in the sample specify the same CDR3.

The CDR3 is made up of 14 amino acids. Germline V gene lookup returns CDR1 MDHEN and CDR2 SYDVKM. Trimming pared 2 bases from V and 1 base from J, leaving 8 bases between. The receptor was isolated from a man in his late teens or twenties in good health. Some clones in this sample may be carry-over from other donors' samples. The specimen was naive CD8+ T cells from PBMCs. The chain couples TRBV28 to TRBJ1-1, with D maybe TRBD1 (5 bases). The CDR3 nucleotides read TGTGCCAGCAGTTTAAGGGGCCCGAACACTGAAGCTTTCTTT. It codes for CASSLRGPNTEAFF.